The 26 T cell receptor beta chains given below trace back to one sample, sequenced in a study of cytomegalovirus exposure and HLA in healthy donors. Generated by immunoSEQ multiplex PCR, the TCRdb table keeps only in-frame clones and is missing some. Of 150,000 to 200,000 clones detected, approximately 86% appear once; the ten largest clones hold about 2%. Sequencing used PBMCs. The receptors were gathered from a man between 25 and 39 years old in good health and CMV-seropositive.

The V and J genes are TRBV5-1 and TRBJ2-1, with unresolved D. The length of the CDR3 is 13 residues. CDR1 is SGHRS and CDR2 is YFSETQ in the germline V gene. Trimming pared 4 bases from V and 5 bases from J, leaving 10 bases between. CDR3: CASSAPPNNEQFF. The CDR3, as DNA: TGCGCCAGCAGCGCCCCCCCTAACAATGAGCAGTTCTTC.

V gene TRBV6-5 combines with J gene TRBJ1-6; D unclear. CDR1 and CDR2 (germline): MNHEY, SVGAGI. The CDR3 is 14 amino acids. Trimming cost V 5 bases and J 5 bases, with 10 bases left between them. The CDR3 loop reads CASSLSANNSPLHF. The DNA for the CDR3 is TGTGCCAGCAGTCTATCCGCCAATAATTCACCCCTCCACTTT.

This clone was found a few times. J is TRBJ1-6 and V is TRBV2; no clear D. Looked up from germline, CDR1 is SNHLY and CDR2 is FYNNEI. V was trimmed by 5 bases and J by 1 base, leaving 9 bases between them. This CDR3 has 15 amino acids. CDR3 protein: CASSLEESYNSPLHF. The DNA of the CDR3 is TGTGCCAGCAGTCTAGAGGAGTCCTATAATTCACCCCTCCACTTT.

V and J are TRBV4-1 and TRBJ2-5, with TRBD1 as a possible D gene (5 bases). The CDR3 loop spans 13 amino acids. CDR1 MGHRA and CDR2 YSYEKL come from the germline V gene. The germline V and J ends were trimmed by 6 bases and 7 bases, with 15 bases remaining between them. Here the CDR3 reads CASSQRGPGTQYF. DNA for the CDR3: TGCGCCAGCAGTCAAAGGGGCCCGGGGACCCAGTACTTC.

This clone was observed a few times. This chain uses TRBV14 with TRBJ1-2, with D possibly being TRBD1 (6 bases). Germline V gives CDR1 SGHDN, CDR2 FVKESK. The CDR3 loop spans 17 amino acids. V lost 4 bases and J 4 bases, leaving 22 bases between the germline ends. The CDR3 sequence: CASSPKDRPPRFYGYTF. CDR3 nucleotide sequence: TGTGCCAGCAGCCCCAAAGACAGGCCCCCTCGATTCTATGGCTACACCTTC.

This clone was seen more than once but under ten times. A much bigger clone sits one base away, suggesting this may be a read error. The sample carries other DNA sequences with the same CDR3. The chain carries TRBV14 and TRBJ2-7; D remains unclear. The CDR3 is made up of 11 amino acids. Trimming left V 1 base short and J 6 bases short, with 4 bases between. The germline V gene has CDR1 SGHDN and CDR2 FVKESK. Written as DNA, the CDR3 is TGTGCCAGCAGCCAAGGAGGCGAGCAGTACTTC. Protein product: CASSQGGEQYF.

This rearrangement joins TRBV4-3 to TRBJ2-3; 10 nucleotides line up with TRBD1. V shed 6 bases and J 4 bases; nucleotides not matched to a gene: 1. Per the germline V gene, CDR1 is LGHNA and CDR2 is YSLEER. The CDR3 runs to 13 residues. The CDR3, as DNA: TGCGCCAGCAGGGGGACAGGGGCAGATACGCAGTATTTT. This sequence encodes CASRGTGADTQYF.

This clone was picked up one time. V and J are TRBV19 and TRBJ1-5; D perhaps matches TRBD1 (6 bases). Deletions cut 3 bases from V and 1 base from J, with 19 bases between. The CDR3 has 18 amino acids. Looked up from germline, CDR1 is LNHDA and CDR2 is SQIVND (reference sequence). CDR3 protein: CASSILRNRDGSNQPQHF. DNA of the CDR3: TGTGCCAGTAGTATTCTTCGCAACAGGGATGGGAGCAATCAGCCCCAGCATTTT.

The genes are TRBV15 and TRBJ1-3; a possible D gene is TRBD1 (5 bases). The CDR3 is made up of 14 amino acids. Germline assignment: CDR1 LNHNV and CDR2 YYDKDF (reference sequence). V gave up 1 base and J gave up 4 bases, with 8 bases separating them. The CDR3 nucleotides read TGTGCCACCAGCAGAGTTCCAGGGGGAAACACCATATATTTT. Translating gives CATSRVPGGNTIYF.

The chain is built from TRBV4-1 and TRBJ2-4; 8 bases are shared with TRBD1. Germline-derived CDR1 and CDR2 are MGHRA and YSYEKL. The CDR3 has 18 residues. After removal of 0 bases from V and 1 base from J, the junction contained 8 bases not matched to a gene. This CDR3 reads CASSQDRSQGAAKNIQYF. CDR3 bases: TGCGCCAGCAGCCAAGATCGATCCCAGGGGGCGGCCAAAAACATTCAGTACTTC.

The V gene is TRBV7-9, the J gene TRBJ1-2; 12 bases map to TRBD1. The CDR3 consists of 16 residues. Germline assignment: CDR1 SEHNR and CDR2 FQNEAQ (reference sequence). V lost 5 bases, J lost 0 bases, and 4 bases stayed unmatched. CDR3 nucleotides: TGTGCCAGCAGCCCGGGACAGGGGGCCCCTAACTATGGCTACACCTTC. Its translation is CASSPGQGAPNYGYTF.

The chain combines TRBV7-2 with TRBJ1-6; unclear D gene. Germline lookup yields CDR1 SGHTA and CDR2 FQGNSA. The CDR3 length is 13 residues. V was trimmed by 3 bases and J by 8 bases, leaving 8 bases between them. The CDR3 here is CASSLVSYSPLHF. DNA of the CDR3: TGTGCCAGCAGCTTGGTCAGTTATTCACCCCTCCACTTT.

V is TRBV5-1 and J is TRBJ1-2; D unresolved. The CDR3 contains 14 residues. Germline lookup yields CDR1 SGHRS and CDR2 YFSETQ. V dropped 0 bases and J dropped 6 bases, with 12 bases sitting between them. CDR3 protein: CASSLAIASDGYTF. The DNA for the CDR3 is TGCGCCAGCAGCTTGGCGATAGCGTCCGATGGCTACACCTTC.

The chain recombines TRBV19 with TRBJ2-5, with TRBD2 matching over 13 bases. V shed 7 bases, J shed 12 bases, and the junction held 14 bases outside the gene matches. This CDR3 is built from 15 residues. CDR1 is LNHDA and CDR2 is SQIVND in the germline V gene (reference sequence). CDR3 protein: CASTPGTSGVGPKYF. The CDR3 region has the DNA TGTGCCAGTACCCCTGGGACTAGCGGGGTAGGACCCAAGTACTTC.

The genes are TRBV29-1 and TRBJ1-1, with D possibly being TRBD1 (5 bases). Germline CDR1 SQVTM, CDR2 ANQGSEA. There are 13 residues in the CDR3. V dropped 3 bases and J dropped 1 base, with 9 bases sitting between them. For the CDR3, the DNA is TGCAGCGTTGACCCAGGGTGGAACACTGAAGCTTTCTTT. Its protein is CSVDPGWNTEAFF. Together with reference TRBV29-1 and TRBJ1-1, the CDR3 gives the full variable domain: SAVISQKPSRDICQRGTSLTIQCQVDSQVTMMFWYRQQPGQSLTLIATANQGSEATYESGFVIDKFPISRPNLTFSTLTVSNMSPEDSSIYLCSVDPGWNTEAFFGQGTRLTVV.

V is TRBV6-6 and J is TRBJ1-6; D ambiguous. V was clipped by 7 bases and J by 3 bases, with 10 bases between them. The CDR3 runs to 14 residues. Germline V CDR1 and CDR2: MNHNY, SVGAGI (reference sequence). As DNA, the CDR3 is TGTGCCAGCAAGAAGACAAGCTATAATTCACCCCTCCACTTT. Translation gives CASKKTSYNSPLHF.

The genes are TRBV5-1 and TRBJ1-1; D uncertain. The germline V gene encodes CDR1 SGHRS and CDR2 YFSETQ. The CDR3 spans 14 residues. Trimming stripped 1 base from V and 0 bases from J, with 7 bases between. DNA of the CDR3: TGCGCCAGCAGCTTGATACCTATGAACACTGAAGCTTTCTTT. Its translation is CASSLIPMNTEAFF.

CDR3 bases: TGTGCCTGGAGTGGGGGACAGGGAACTAATGAAAAACTGTTTTTT. It yields the protein CAWSGGQGTNEKLFF. The genes are TRBV30 and TRBJ1-4; 9 positions match TRBD1. CDR1 GTSNPN and CDR2 SVGIG come from the germline V gene (reference sequence). V shed 1 base, J shed 1 base, and the junction held 1 base outside the gene matches. The CDR3 length is 15 residues.

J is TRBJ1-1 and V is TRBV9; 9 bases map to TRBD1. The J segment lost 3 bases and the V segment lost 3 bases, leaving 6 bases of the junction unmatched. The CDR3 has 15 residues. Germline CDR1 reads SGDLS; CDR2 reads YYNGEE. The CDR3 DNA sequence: TGTGCCAGCAGCGCACGACAGGGGGAGTACACTGAAGCTTTCTTT. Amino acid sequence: CASSARQGEYTEAFF.

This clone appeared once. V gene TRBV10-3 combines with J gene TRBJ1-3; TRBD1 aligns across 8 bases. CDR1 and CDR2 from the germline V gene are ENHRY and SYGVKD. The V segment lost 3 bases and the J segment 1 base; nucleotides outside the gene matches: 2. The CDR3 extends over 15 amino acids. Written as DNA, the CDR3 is TGTGCCATCAGTGAAACAGGGGGATCTGGAAACACCATATATTTT. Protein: CAISETGGSGNTIYF.

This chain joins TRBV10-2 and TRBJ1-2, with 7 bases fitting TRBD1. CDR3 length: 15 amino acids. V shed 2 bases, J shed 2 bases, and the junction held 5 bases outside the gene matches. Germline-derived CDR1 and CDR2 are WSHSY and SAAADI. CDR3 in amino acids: CASSEGTDLNYGYTF. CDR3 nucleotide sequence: TGCGCCAGCAGTGAGGGGACAGACTTAAACTATGGCTACACCTTC.

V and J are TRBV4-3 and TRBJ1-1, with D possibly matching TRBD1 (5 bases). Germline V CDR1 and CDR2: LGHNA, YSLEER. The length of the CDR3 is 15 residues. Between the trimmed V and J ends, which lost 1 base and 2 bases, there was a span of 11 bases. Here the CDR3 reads CASSQVGAGNTEAFF. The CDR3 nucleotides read TGCGCCAGCAGCCAAGTAGGGGCCGGAAACACTGAAGCTTTCTTT.

The CDR3 protein is CASRVRGLGDTQYF. The CDR3 bases are TGTGCCAGCAGGGTAAGGGGGCTCGGAGATACGCAGTATTTT. This chain joins TRBV6-1 and TRBJ2-3; 7 nucleotides line up with TRBD1. The CDR3 runs 14 residues. Germline values: CDR1 MNHNS, CDR2 SASEGT. V lost 6 bases to trimming and J lost 5 bases; unmatched junction nucleotides: 8.

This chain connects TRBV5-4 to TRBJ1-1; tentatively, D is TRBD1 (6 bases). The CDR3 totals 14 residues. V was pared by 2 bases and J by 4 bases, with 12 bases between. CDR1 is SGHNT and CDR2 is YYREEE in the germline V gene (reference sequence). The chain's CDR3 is CASSLQGRSTEAFF. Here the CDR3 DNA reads TGTGCCAGCAGCTTACAGGGCCGGAGCACTGAAGCTTTCTTT.

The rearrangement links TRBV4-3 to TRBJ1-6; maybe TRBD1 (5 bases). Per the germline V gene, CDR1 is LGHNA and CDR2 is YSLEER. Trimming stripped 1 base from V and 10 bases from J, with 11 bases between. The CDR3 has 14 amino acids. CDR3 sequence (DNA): TGCGCCAGCAGCCAAGGGGGGAGGTACTCACCCCTCCACTTT. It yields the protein CASSQGGRYSPLHF.

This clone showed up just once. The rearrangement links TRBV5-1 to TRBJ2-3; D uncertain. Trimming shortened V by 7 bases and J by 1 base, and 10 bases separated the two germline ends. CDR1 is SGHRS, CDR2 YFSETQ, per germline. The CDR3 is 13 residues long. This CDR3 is CASEVEGTDTQYF. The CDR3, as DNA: TGCGCCAGCGAGGTTGAGGGCACAGATACGCAGTATTTT.